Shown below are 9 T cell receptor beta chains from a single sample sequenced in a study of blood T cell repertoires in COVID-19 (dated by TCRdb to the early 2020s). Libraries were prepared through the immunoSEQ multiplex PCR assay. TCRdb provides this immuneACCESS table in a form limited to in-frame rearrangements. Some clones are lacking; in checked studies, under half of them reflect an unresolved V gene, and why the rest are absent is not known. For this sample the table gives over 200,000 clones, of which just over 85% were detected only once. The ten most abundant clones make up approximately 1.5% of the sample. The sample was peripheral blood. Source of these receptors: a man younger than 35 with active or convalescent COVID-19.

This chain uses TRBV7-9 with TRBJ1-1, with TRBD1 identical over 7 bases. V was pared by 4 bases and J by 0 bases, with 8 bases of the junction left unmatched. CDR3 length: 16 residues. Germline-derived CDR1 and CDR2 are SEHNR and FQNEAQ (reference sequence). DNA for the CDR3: TGTGCCAGCAGCTATGGGACAGTGGGCATGAACACTGAAGCTTTCTTT. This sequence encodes CASSYGTVGMNTEAFF. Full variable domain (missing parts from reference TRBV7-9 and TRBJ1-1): DTGVSQNPRHKITKRGQNVTFRCDPISEHNRLYWYRQTLGQGPEFLTYFQNEAQLEKSRLLSDRFSAERPKGSFSTLEIQRTEQGDSAMYLCASSYGTVGMNTEAFFGQGTRLTVV.

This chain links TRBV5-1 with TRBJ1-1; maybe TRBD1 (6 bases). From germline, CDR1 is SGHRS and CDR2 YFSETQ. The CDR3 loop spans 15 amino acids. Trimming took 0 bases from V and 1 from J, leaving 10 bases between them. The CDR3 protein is CASSLAGTQNTEAFF. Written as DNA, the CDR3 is TGCGCCAGCAGCTTGGCCGGGACACAGAACACTGAAGCTTTCTTT.

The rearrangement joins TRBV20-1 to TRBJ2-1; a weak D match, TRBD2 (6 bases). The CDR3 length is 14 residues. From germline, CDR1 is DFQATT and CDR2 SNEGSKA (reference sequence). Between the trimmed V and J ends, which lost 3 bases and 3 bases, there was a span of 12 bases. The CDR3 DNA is TGCAGTGCTAGTCGCCAGGGAGGCTACAATGAGCAGTTCTTC. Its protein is CSASRQGGYNEQFF.

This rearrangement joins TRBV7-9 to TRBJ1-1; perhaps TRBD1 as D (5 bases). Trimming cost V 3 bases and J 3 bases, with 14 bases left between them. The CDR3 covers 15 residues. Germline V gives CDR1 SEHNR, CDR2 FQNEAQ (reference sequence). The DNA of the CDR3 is TGTGCCAGCAGCTTTCGGGTTGCCAGGGACACTGAAGCTTTCTTT. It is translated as CASSFRVARDTEAFF. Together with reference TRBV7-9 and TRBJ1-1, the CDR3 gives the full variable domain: DTGVSQNPRHKITKRGQNVTFRCDPISEHNRLYWYRQTLGQGPEFLTYFQNEAQLEKSRLLSDRFSAERPKGSFSTLEIQRTEQGDSAMYLCASSFRVARDTEAFFGQGTRLTVV.

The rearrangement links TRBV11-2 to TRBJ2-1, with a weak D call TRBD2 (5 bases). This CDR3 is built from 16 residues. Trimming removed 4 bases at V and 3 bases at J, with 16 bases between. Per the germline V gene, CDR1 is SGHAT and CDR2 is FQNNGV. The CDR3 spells CASSSNSWSGYNEQFF. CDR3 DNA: TGTGCCAGCAGCTCAAACTCTTGGAGCGGCTACAATGAGCAGTTCTTC.

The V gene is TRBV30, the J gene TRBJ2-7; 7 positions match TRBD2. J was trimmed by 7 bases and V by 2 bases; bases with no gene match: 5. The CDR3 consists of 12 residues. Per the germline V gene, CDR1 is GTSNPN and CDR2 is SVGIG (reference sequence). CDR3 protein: CAWSRGSGEQYF. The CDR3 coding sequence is TGTGCCTGGAGTCGCGGGAGTGGGGAGCAGTACTTC. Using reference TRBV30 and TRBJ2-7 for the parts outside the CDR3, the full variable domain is SQTIHQWPATLVQPVGSPLSLECTVEGTSNPNLYWYRQAAGRGLQLLFYSVGIGQISSEVPQNLSASRPQDRQFILSSKKLLLSDSGFYLCAWSRGSGEQYFGPGTRLTVT.

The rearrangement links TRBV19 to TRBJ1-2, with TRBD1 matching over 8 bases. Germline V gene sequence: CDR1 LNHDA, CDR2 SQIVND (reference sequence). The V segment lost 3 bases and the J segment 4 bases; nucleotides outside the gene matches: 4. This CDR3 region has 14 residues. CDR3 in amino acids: CASSIPGGVYGYTF. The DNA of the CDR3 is TGTGCCAGTAGTATCCCAGGGGGCGTCTATGGCTACACCTTC. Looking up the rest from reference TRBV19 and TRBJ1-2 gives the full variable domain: DGGITQSPKYLFRKEGQNVTLSCEQNLNHDAMYWYRQDPGQGLRLIYYSQIVNDFQKGDIAEGYSVSREKKESFPLTVTSAQKNPTAFYLCASSIPGGVYGYTFGSGTRLTVV.

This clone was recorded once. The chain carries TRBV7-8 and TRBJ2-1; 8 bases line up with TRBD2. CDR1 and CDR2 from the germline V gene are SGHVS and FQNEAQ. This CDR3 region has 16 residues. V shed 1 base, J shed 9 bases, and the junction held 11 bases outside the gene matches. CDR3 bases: TGTGCCAGCAGCTTAGATTTGGGACTAGAGGGAAGTGAGCAGTTCTTC. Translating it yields CASSLDLGLEGSEQFF. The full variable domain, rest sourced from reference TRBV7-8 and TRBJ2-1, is GAGVSQSPRYKVAKRGQDVALRCDPISGHVSLFWYQQALGQGPEFLTYFQNEAQLDKSGLPSDRFFAERPEGSVSTLKIQRTQQEDSAVYLCASSLDLGLEGSEQFFGPGTRLTVL.

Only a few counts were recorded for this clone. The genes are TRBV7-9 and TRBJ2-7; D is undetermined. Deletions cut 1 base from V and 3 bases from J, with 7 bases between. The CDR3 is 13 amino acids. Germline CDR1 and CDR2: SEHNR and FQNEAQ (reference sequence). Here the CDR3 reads CASSLVASYEQYF. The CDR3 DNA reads TGTGCCAGCAGCTTAGTGGCCAGCTACGAGCAGTACTTC.